Detailed here is one TCR beta chain. The data were obtained in a study of glioma-infiltrating T cells after dendritic cell vaccination. TCRdb keeps only in-frame clones here, not all; method: immunoSEQ multiplex PCR. The sample comprises some 30,000 clones, 85% to 95% of which are singletons, and less than 2.5% rests with the top ten. CDR3 length equals 14 residues. J lost 7 bases, V lost 4 bases, and 6 bases had no gene match. Germline assignment: CDR1 SEHNR and CDR2 FQNEAQ (reference sequence). V and J are TRBV7-9 and TRBJ2-2; TRBD1 matches 7 bases. This TCR derives from a human donor with glioblastoma. The starting material was blood, obtained before dendritic cell vaccination. CDR3 nucleotides: TGTGCCAGCAGCTACGACAGGGTCGACGGGGAGCTGTTTTTT. The encoded protein is CASSYDRVDGELFF.